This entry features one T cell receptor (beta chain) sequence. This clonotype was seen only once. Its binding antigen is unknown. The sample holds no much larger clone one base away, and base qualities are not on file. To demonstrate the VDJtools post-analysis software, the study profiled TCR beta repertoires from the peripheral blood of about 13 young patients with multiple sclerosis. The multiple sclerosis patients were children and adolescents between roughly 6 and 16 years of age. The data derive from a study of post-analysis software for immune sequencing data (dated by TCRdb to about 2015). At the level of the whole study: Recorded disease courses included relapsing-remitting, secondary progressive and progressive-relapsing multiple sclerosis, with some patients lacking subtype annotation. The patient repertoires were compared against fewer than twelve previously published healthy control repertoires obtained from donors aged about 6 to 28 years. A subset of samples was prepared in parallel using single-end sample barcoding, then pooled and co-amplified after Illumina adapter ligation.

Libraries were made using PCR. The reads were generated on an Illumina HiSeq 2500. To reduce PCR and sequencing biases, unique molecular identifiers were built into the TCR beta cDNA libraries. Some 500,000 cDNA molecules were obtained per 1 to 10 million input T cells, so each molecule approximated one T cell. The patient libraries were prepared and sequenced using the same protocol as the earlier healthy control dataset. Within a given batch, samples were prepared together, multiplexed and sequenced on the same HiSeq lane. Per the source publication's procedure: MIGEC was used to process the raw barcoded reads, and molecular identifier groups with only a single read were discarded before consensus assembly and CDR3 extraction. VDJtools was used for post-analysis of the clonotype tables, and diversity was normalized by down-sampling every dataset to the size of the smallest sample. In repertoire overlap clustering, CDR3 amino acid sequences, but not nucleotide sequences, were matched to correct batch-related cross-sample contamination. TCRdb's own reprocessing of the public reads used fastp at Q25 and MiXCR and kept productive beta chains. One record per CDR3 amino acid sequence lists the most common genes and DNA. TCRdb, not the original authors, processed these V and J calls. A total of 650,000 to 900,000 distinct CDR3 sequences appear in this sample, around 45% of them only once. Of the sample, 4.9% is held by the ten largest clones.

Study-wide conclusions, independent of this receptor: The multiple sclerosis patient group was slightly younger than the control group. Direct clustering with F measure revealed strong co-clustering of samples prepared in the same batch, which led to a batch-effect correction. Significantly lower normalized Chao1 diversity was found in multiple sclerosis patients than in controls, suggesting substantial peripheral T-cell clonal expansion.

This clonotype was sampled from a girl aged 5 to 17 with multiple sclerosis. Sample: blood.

For the CDR3, the sequence is CSAQGTDSSYNEQFF. The bases read TGCAGTGCTCAAGGGACTGACAGCTCCTACAATGAGCAGTTCTTC. Rearrangement joined TRBV20-1 to TRBJ2-1; the D gene is possibly TRBD2, with 6 bases matching. Spanning cysteine to phenylalanine, the CDR3 consists of 15 amino acids. Only CDR3 DNA remains: 45 bases, in frame from the first base. V loses 5 bases of germline sequence and J loses 0 bases, and the interval between the two ends is 14 bases. The germline V gene encodes CDR1 DFQATT and CDR2 SNEGSKA (reference sequence).